This T cell receptor (beta chain) derives from a study of glioma-infiltrating T cells. TCR alpha and beta CDR3 regions were amplified from RNA using iRepertoire nested multiplex PCR. One-step reverse transcription and amplification started from approximately 100-400 ng of tissue mRNA or PBMC total RNA. A single record per CDR3 protein comes from TCRdb applying MiXCR to the multiplex PCR reads. The profile shows roughly 4,700 distinct CDR3 sequences, 20% to 25% of them singletons. Study outcomes and limitations: Tissue and blood shared very few CDR3 sequences. Gliomas, especially low-grade, showed above-expected tissue-blood divergence; non-neoplastic patients showed below.

This clonotype is medium-sized (0.01 to 0.1%) within its sample. Its cognate antigen is unknown. Germline assignment: CDR1 DFQATT and CDR2 SNEGSKA (reference sequence). The CDR3 extends over 14 amino acids. Trimming removed 2 bases from V and 8 bases from J, with 16 bases in between. Sample: glioma tissue, nonneoplastic brain tissue, or PBMCs (not recorded which). The J gene is TRBJ2-1, the V gene TRBV20-1, with a possible D match to TRBD2 (7 bases). The TCR was taken from a human donor with low-grade glioma or glioblastoma, undergoing nonglioma brain surgery, or in good health (not recorded which). CDR3 region: CSARFVGGRDEQFF. The CDR3 bases are TGCAGTGCTAGATTCGTCGGGGGGCGCGATGAGCAGTTCTTC.